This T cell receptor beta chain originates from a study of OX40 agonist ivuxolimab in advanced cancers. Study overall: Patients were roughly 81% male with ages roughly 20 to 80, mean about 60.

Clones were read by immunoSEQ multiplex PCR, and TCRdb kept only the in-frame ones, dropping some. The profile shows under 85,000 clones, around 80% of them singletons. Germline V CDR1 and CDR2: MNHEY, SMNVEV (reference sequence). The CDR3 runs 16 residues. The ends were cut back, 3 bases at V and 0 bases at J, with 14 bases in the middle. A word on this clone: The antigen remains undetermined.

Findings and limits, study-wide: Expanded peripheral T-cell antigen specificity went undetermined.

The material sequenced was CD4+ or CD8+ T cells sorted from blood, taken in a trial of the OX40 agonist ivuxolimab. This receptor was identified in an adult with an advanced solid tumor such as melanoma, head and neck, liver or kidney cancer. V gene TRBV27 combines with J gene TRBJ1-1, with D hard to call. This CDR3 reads CASSLGRRRLNTEAFF. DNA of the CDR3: TGTGCCAGCAGTTTGGGCCGTCGAAGACTGAACACTGAAGCTTTCTTT.